The rows below give T cell receptor beta chains drawn from one sample of a study of blood T cell repertoires in COVID-19. Repertoires were generated with immunoSEQ multiplex PCR, while TCRdb's copy carries only in-frame clones and drops some. The table records around 180,000 clones, 80% to 90% of them present only once. The material sequenced was peripheral blood. These receptors all stem from a woman older than 75 with COVID-19, enrolled during active disease. CDR3s include the opening cysteine and the closing phenylalanine or tryptophan. A D gene is named only where the DNA matches it firmly. Only some rows state a clone size, as once, few, many or a class for expanded clones.

v_gene: TRBV7-2
abundance: .
j_gene: TRBJ2-1
d_gene: .
len: 15
CDR3nt: TGTGCCAGCAGCTTAGTGATAGGGGAAGTCGATGAGCAGTTCTTC
CDR3aa: CASSLVIGEVDEQFF

v_gene: TRBV6-1
abundance: .
j_gene: TRBJ2-5
d_gene: .
len: 12
CDR3nt: TGTGCCAGCAGTGAAGCGCGTGGGACCCAGTACTTC
CDR3aa: CASSEARGTQYF

v_gene: TRBV6-5
abundance: .
j_gene: TRBJ2-4
d_gene: TRBD1
len: 14
CDR3nt: TGTGCCAGCAGTACCCCCGGGACAGGCCACATTCAGTACTTC
CDR3aa: CASSTPGTGHIQYF

v_gene: TRBV6-5
abundance: .
j_gene: TRBJ1-1
d_gene: .
len: 13
CDR3nt: TGTGCCAGCACCATAACAGGGTTGGCTGAAGCTTTCTTT
CDR3aa: CASTITGLAEAFF

v_gene: TRBV10-3
abundance: .
j_gene: TRBJ2-1
d_gene: TRBD2
len: 17
CDR3nt: TGTGCCATCAGTGAGTTAGGGACTAGCGGGGGAGACAATGAGCAGTTCTTC
CDR3aa: CAISELGTSGGDNEQFF

v_gene: TRBV28
abundance: .
j_gene: TRBJ1-2
d_gene: TRBD1
len: 14
CDR3nt: TGTGCCAGCAGGGTGGACACAGGGGGCAATGGCTACACCTTC
CDR3aa: CASRVDTGGNGYTF

v_gene: TRBV5-1
abundance: .
j_gene: TRBJ2-3
d_gene: .
len: 15
CDR3nt: TGCGCCAGCAGTGGACTGACAGGTTCCACAGATACGCAGTATTTT
CDR3aa: CASSGLTGSTDTQYF

v_gene: TRBV20-1
abundance: .
j_gene: TRBJ2-1
d_gene: .
len: 14
CDR3nt: TGCAGTGCTAGTGGAGGGGGAGGGCGGAATGAGCAGTTCTTC
CDR3aa: CSASGGGGRNEQFF

v_gene: TRBV11-2
abundance: .
j_gene: TRBJ1-1
d_gene: .
len: 11
CDR3nt: TGTGCCAGCAGCTTACTTTCTGAAGCTTTCTTT
CDR3aa: CASSLLSEAFF

v_gene: TRBV5-1
abundance: .
j_gene: TRBJ1-2
d_gene: .
len: 15
CDR3nt: TGCGCCAGCAGCTTGGGCGCAGGACAGAACTATGGCTACACCTTC
CDR3aa: CASSLGAGQNYGYTF

v_gene: TRBV30
abundance: .
j_gene: TRBJ2-7
d_gene: .
len: 13
CDR3nt: TGTGCCTGGAGTCCGTCCGGGTCCTACGAGCAGTACTTC
CDR3aa: CAWSPSGSYEQYF

v_gene: TRBV7-9
abundance: .
j_gene: TRBJ2-3
d_gene: TRBD1
len: 18
CDR3nt: TGTGCCAGCAGCTTGGGACAGGGGGCGGAGGAGGGCACAGATACGCAGTATTTT
CDR3aa: CASSLGQGAEEGTDTQYF

v_gene: TRBV7-6
abundance: few
j_gene: TRBJ2-2
d_gene: TRBD2
len: 15
CDR3nt: TGTGCCAGCAGCTTATCCACTAGCGGTCCCGGGGAGCTGTTTTTT
CDR3aa: CASSLSTSGPGELFF

v_gene: TRBV2
abundance: .
j_gene: TRBJ2-1
d_gene: TRBD2
len: 13
CDR3nt: TGTGCCAGCGCTAGCGGGATGTACAATGAGCAGTTCTTC
CDR3aa: CASASGMYNEQFF